This entry lists 19 T cell receptor beta chains sequenced from one sample in a study of Ad26.COV2.S vaccination and SARS-CoV-2 variants. As for treatment: around 19 received Ad26.COV2.S at low or high dose, single or two shots; about 5 received placebo; per-sample allocation not given. Day 63 after the first injection of vaccine or placebo was the sampling time. TCRdb's table, derived via immunoSEQ multiplex PCR, lists solely in-frame clones and lacks some. The data contain approximately 410,000 clones, approximately 92% of them singletons. Sample: peripheral blood, taken in a trial of Ad26.COV2.S vaccine versus placebo. The source is a person aged 18-65 years who received the Ad26.COV2.S COVID-19 vaccine or a placebo.

The chain employs TRBV27 and TRBJ2-7, with TRBD2 identical over 10 bases. This CDR3 region has 14 residues. From germline, CDR1 is MNHEY and CDR2 SMNVEV (reference sequence). J lost 1 base, V lost 4 bases, and 1 base had no gene match. This CDR3 reads CASSSLAGSYEQYF. Written as DNA, the CDR3 is TGTGCCAGCAGTTCACTAGCGGGGTCCTACGAGCAGTACTTC.

The V and J genes are TRBV6-2 or TRBV6-3 and TRBJ2-2; 11 bases are shared with TRBD2. CDR3 length equals 16 residues. CDR1 is MNHEY, CDR2 SVGEGT, per germline. With 5 bases clipped from V and 5 bases from J, the junction kept 7 bases outside the gene matches. The CDR3 sequence is CASSPLTSGGTGELFF. In DNA, the CDR3 is TGTGCCAGCAGTCCCCTCACTAGCGGGGGTACCGGGGAGCTGTTTTTT.

The chain carries TRBV7-7 and TRBJ2-1; D remains unclear. The CDR3 is 15 residues long. Looked up from germline, CDR1 is SSHAT and CDR2 is FNYEAQ (reference sequence). V lost 5 bases and J 6 bases, leaving 17 bases between the germline ends. The CDR3 spells CASSPARSPSNEQFF. CDR3 in DNA: TGTGCCAGCAGCCCCGCTCGGTCGCCCTCCAATGAGCAGTTCTTC.

J is TRBJ2-3 and V is TRBV6-6; perhaps TRBD2 as D (6 bases). This CDR3 is built from 13 residues. Germline CDR1 is MNHNY and CDR2 is SVGAGI (reference sequence). Trimming took off 7 bases at V and 9 bases at J, with 17 bases between the two ends. Here the CDR3 reads CASTPRTKTTQYF. The CDR3 DNA sequence: TGTGCCAGCACCCCCCGGACTAAAACGACGCAGTATTTT.

The chain combines TRBV15 with TRBJ1-5; weak D call: TRBD1 (6 bases). V lost 1 base to trimming and J lost 3 bases, with 10 bases between them. Germline V gene data show CDR1 as LNHNV and CDR2 as YYDKDF (reference sequence). This CDR3 is built from 15 residues. Here the CDR3 reads CATSRAAGVNQPQHF. Here the CDR3 DNA reads TGTGCCACCAGCAGAGCAGCAGGGGTCAATCAGCCCCAGCATTTT.

V gene TRBV6-5 combines with J gene TRBJ2-7; 9 bases map to TRBD1. The V segment lost 6 bases and the J segment 6 bases; nucleotides outside the gene matches: 12. The length of the CDR3 is 15 residues. CDR1 and CDR2 (germline): MNHEY, SVGAGI. Here the CDR3 DNA reads TGTGCCAGCAGACCCCGGGACAGGGAGGTCGGCGAGCAGTACTTC. This encodes CASRPRDREVGEQYF.

The chain combines TRBV5-1 with TRBJ1-4, with D maybe TRBD1 (5 bases). CDR1 and CDR2 from the germline V gene are SGHRS and YFSETQ. The CDR3 totals 13 residues. Trimming removed 4 bases from V and 3 bases from J, with 7 bases in between. Here the CDR3 reads CASSPGPNEKLFF. The CDR3 DNA reads as TGCGCCAGCAGCCCGGGACCTAATGAAAAACTGTTTTTT.

CDR3 sequence reads: CASTPTGRGRGETQYF. CDR3 bases: TGTGCCAGCACCCCGACGGGAAGGGGGCGTGGAGAGACCCAGTACTTC. The chain is built from TRBV2 and TRBJ2-5, with 7 bases identical to TRBD1. This CDR3 is 16 amino acids long. Looked up from germline, CDR1 is SNHLY and CDR2 is FYNNEI. The junction had 15 bases not matched to a gene; V was cut back by 7 bases and J by 4 bases. Filled out from reference TRBV2 and TRBJ2-5, the complete variable domain reads EPEVTQTPSHQVTQMGQEVILRCVPISNHLYFYWYRQILGQKVEFLVSFYNNEISEKSEIFDDQFSVERPDGSNFTLKIRSTKLEDSAMYFCASTPTGRGRGETQYFGPGTRLLVL.

This chain connects TRBV19 to TRBJ1-5; no definite D call. The V end lost 7 bases, the J end lost 5 bases, and 18 bases lay between the germline ends. This CDR3 has 15 residues. The germline V gene has CDR1 LNHDA and CDR2 SQIVND (reference sequence). The DNA of the CDR3 is TGTGCCAGTACTCCACCGGGCCGGGTTTATCAGCCCCAGCATTTT. This codes for CASTPPGRVYQPQHF.

V gene TRBV27 combines with J gene TRBJ1-1, with 8 bases identical to TRBD1. After removal of 6 bases from V and 6 bases from J, the junction contained 6 bases not matched to a gene. CDR3 size: 13 residues. CDR1 and CDR2 (germline): MNHEY, SMNVEV (reference sequence). Here the CDR3 reads CASRKQGVPEAFF. The CDR3 coding sequence is TGTGCCAGCAGAAAACAGGGGGTCCCTGAAGCTTTCTTT.

For the CDR3, the DNA is TGTGCCAGCAGTGACGGGGAGCTGTTTTTT. Protein sequence: CASSDGELFF. The gene calls are TRBV3-1 (or the pseudogene TRBV3-2) and TRBJ2-2; D uncertain. The germline V and J ends were trimmed by 6 bases and 7 bases, with 3 bases remaining between them. The germline gives CDR1 LGHDT, CDR2 YNNKEL (reference sequence). The CDR3 covers 10 residues.

The J gene is TRBJ2-3, the V gene TRBV6-5, with 8 bases identical to TRBD1. Losses at the gene ends were 1 base for V and 6 bases for J; bases not matched to a gene: 6. This CDR3 spans 15 amino acids. The germline V gene encodes CDR1 MNHEY and CDR2 SVGAGI. CDR3 coding DNA: TGTGCCAGCAGTTACTACGACAGGGGTTTGGATACGCAGTATTTT. Protein product: CASSYYDRGLDTQYF.

The table lists this clone with a count of one. The rearrangement joins TRBV3-1 (or the pseudogene TRBV3-2) to TRBJ1-2; D is perhaps TRBD1 (5 bases). The CDR3 covers 13 residues. Germline CDR1 is LGHDT and CDR2 is YNNKEL (reference sequence). V gave up 1 base and J gave up 6 bases, with 9 bases separating them. CDR3 region: CASSQVVGDGYTF. Here the CDR3 DNA reads TGTGCCAGCAGCCAAGTCGTGGGGGATGGCTACACCTTC.

This clone was seen just once. The chain uses TRBV5-1 and TRBJ2-5; D is possibly TRBD2 (5 bases). The V end was cut by 2 bases, the J end by 4 bases, with 9 bases between. This CDR3 has 13 residues. Germline V gene sequence: CDR1 SGHRS, CDR2 YFSETQ. CDR3 loop: CASSLGSAETQYF. For the CDR3, the DNA is TGCGCCAGCAGCTTAGGGAGCGCAGAGACCCAGTACTTC.

The CDR3 loop reads CASSLRGTSAMSTDTQYF. The CDR3 DNA is TGTGCCAGCAGCTTAAGGGGGACTAGCGCCATGAGCACAGATACGCAGTATTTT. This sequence joins TRBV7-2 and TRBJ2-3; 10 nucleotides match TRBD2. The ends lost 2 bases at V and 0 bases at J; junction bases unmatched: 8. Germline V lookup: CDR1 SGHTA, CDR2 FQGNSA. This CDR3 spans 18 amino acids.

The J gene is TRBJ2-1, the V gene TRBV11-2, with 11 bases matching TRBD2. Germline-derived CDR1 and CDR2 are SGHAT and FQNNGV. The J segment lost 3 bases and the V segment lost 9 bases, leaving 1 base of the junction unmatched. There are 13 residues in the CDR3. CDR3 region: CASSGGGYNEQFF. The CDR3 DNA reads TGTGCCAGTAGCGGGGGGGGCTACAATGAGCAGTTCTTC.

This rearrangement joins TRBV6-5 to TRBJ1-1; D may be TRBD1 (5 bases). The V gene lost 4 bases and the J gene lost 5 bases, with 11 bases spanning the gap. Germline CDR1 and CDR2: MNHEY and SVGAGI. The CDR3 totals 13 residues. The CDR3 DNA sequence: TGTGCCAGCAGTTTTTGGGGGGGGACTGAAGCTTTCTTT. This sequence encodes CASSFWGGTEAFF.

The gene calls are TRBV3-1 (or the pseudogene TRBV3-2) and TRBJ1-5; D not certain. The V and J ends lost 4 bases and 0 bases respectively, with 19 bases between them. Germline loops: CDR1 LGHDT, CDR2 YNNKEL (reference sequence). The CDR3 is made up of 18 amino acids. CDR3 nucleotides: TGTGCCAGCAGCCGCCCGTGTGCCCTCGGGTATAGCAATCAGCCCCAGCATTTT. Amino acids: CASSRPCALGYSNQPQHF.

This sequence joins TRBV6-5 and TRBJ1-2; weak D call: TRBD1 (5 bases). CDR1 and CDR2 from the germline V gene are MNHEY and SVGAGI. CDR3 length: 15 residues. V was clipped by 0 bases and J by 4 bases, with 12 bases between them. The CDR3 sequence: CASSYSTAGPYGYTF. The CDR3 bases are TGTGCCAGCAGTTACTCTACGGCAGGGCCCTATGGCTACACCTTC.